The 8 T cell receptor beta chains below come from one sample, sequenced in a study of PD-1 blockade in classical Hodgkin lymphoma. Relapses following autologous stem cell transplantation were seen in all patients, with brentuximab vedotin exposure varying. Sequenced by immunoSEQ multiplex PCR; TCRdb stores in-frame clones only, minus some. There are approximately 99,000 clones in the sample; roughly nine tenths occur only once, and approximately 20% lies in the top ten. Sample: peripheral blood mononuclear cells (PBMCs), taken before the second cycle of nivolumab. These TCRs come from a human donor with classical Hodgkin lymphoma.

V is TRBV9 and J is TRBJ2-5; 14 bases align to TRBD2. Germline V gene sequence: CDR1 SGDLS, CDR2 YYNGEE. J gave up 5 bases and V 3 bases, and 6 bases lay outside the gene matches. The CDR3 consists of 16 residues. CDR3 sequence reads: CASSEGTSGSWETQYF. DNA of the CDR3: TGTGCCAGCAGCGAGGGGACTAGCGGGAGTTGGGAGACCCAGTACTTC.

CDR3 sequence: CATSGGRLNTEAFF. The CDR3 DNA reads as TGTGCCACCTCCGGGGGAAGACTGAACACTGAAGCTTTCTTT. This rearrangement joins TRBV27 to TRBJ1-1, with D tentatively TRBD1 (5 bases). Per germline, CDR1 MNHEY and CDR2 SMNVEV (reference sequence). The CDR3 has 14 residues. Trimming shortened V by 10 bases and J by 0 bases, and 15 bases separated the two germline ends.

This clone was seen a handful of times. The genes are TRBV19 and TRBJ1-5; the match to TRBD1 covers 7 bases. The CDR3 totals 16 residues. With V trimmed by 5 bases and J by 8 bases, 15 bases remained unmatched. Germline loops: CDR1 LNHDA, CDR2 SQIVND (reference sequence). The CDR3 DNA sequence: TGTGCCAGTAGTGCCCTCAACAGGGGCAAAAGGAAGCCCCAGCATTTT. This translates into CASSALNRGKRKPQHF.

V and J are TRBV7-6 and TRBJ1-1; TRBD1 agrees at 7 bases. Germline CDR1 SGHVS, CDR2 FNYEAQ. V was clipped by 1 base and J by 4 bases; unmatched bases: 15. The CDR3 sequence is 18 residues long. The DNA of the CDR3 is TGTGCCAGCAGCTTAGAAGCAGGGGGACCCTTGGGAGCCACTGAAGCTTTCTTT. Its translation: CASSLEAGGPLGATEAFF.

V gene TRBV9 combines with J gene TRBJ2-1; the D is unclear. The CDR3 extends over 13 amino acids. Germline CDR1 is SGDLS and CDR2 is YYNGEE. Trimming pared 1 base from V and 6 bases from J, leaving 8 bases between. For the CDR3, the DNA is TGTGCCAGCAGCGTAAAGGTGTTCAATGAGCAGTTCTTC. This gives the protein CASSVKVFNEQFF.

The chain employs TRBV27 and TRBJ2-7; 14 bases fit TRBD2. Germline V gives CDR1 MNHEY, CDR2 SMNVEV (reference sequence). The CDR3 has 15 residues. V was clipped by 4 bases and J by 4 bases; unmatched bases: 3. The CDR3 coding sequence is TGTGCCAGCAGTTCGGGACTAGCGGGAGTTTACGAGCAGTACTTC. This codes for CASSSGLAGVYEQYF.

The genes are TRBV10-2 and TRBJ2-7; the D gene could be TRBD1 or TRBD2 (5 bases each). CDR1 and CDR2 (germline): WSHSY, SAAADI. CDR3 length: 14 amino acids. The V end lost 8 bases, the J end lost 8 bases, and 22 bases lay between the germline ends. CDR3 bases: TGCGCCAGCGGGGGTGGCGCCTCACGCCTCCAGCAGTACTTC. The encoded protein is CASGGGASRLQQYF.

The V gene is TRBV7-2, the J gene TRBJ2-7; D might be TRBD1 (6 bases). There are 16 residues in the CDR3. V lost 0 bases and J 1 base, leaving 13 bases between the germline ends. Germline assignment: CDR1 SGHTA and CDR2 FQGNSA. CDR3 bases: TGTGCCAGCAGCTTAGCCTCAAGACAGGAGTCCTACGAGCAGTACTTC. Its translation is CASSLASRQESYEQYF.